The text below deals with one T cell receptor beta chain. This sample is part of a study of cytomegalovirus exposure and HLA in healthy donors. The data were produced by immunoSEQ multiplex PCR, yet TCRdb's version contains in-frame clones alone and is incomplete. The sample yields roughly 140,000 clones, around 90% seen once. Trimming pared 0 bases from V and 3 bases from J, leaving 14 bases between. CDR3 length: 16 residues. Germline values: CDR1 ENHRY, CDR2 SYGVKD. The chain joins TRBV10-3 to TRBJ1-1; D might be TRBD1 (5 bases). Sequenced sample: PBMCs. This sequence was found in a young woman in good health and CMV-seropositive. CDR3 sequence: CAISESGGAVDTEAFF. CDR3 DNA sequence: TGTGCCATCAGTGAGTCGGGAGGGGCCGTGGACACTGAAGCTTTCTTT.